This T cell receptor (beta chain) was retrieved from a study of glioma-infiltrating T cells after dendritic cell vaccination (dated by TCRdb to between 2015 and 2016). Notes on the research overall: The cohort comprised about 15 glioblastoma patients from Phase I and II dendritic cell vaccination trials, 9 newly diagnosed and 6 with recurrent disease. Between the early 2000s and the early 2010s, the patients were given dendritic cell vaccination pulsed with autologous tumor lysate. The vaccine was prepared from monocyte-derived dendritic cells that were cultured for seven days with IL-4 and GM-CSF and then pulsed overnight with autologous tumor lysate. Each patient got three intradermal injections of the dendritic cell vaccine, spaced at biweekly intervals, in the arm below the axilla. In glioblastoma patients vaccinated with dendritic cells, deep sequencing of TCR beta CDR3 regions served to measure tumor-infiltrating lymphocyte content and to compare repertoires between tumor and blood. TCR sequencing metrics, including TIL content and tumor-blood repertoire overlap, were correlated with survival after dendritic cell vaccination.

Unmatched junction bases come to 3, with V trimmed by 3 bases and J by 8 bases. Measured from the cysteine to the phenylalanine, the CDR3 is 12 residues long. The kept DNA is CDR3 alone, 36 bases in frame from the first base. CDR1 and CDR2 were assigned from the germline V gene (reference sequence) as LNHNV and YYDKDF. Patients were selected for having adequate residual fresh-frozen tumor tissue and more than two years of available survival data. Molecular status otherwise varied across the glioblastoma patients, but none of them carried an isocitrate dehydrogenase mutation. PBMC were collected before vaccination, two weeks after the third vaccination, and at tumor progression if tumor progression occurred. The Qiagen DNeasy Blood extraction Kit was used for extraction of genomic DNA. TCRB CDR3 regions were amplified from about 1.9 ug genomic DNA, or all available DNA if less, using the immunoSEQ assay. The multiplex PCR employed 60 forward primers targeting TCR V beta segments and 13 reverse primers targeting J beta segments. Synthetic control templates were spiked into each sample at limiting dilution to estimate reads per starting template. Sequencing produced 87 bp reads on the Illumina HiSeq System. Concerning the study's data processing: PCR and sequencing errors were removed by a nearest neighbor algorithm that merged closely related sequences. TCR overlap was measured as the percentage of unique tumor TCR beta sequences that were also present in the peripheral blood of the same patient. The clones in this table, taken by TCRdb from immuneACCESS, are in-frame only. Not every clone is retained; where verified, under half of the shortfall comes from an unresolved V gene, and the cause of the rest is unknown. V, J and clone size are taken as reported in that table, and D and trimming were inferred from the DNA itself. The sample table holds around 96,000 clones, of which around 80% were seen once. Approximately 5.9% of the sample rests with the top ten.

This clone was seen more than once but under ten times. This receptor's antigen is unknown. No base quality information exists; no much larger clone differs at one position. The paper's findings and limits, for the study overall: No direct relationship between TCR clonality and survival was found, suggesting that a diverse polyclonal response may matter. After dendritic cell vaccination, a higher estimated pretreatment TIL content predicted longer time to progression and longer overall survival. The cohort was small and heterogeneous, with few patients having full blood and tumor sets and even fewer initial-recurrent tumor pairs. The response model built on TCR overlap across three groups was characterized as speculative, with prospective validation still needed.

This chain joins TRBV15 to TRBJ1-2, with 7 junctional bases fitting TRBD1. The TCR sequence derives from a human donor with glioblastoma. The specimen was blood, collected before dendritic cell vaccination. The CDR3 protein is CATSRTGWGYTF. The DNA sequence is as follows: TGTGCCACCAGCAGGACAGGGTGGGGCTACACCTTC.